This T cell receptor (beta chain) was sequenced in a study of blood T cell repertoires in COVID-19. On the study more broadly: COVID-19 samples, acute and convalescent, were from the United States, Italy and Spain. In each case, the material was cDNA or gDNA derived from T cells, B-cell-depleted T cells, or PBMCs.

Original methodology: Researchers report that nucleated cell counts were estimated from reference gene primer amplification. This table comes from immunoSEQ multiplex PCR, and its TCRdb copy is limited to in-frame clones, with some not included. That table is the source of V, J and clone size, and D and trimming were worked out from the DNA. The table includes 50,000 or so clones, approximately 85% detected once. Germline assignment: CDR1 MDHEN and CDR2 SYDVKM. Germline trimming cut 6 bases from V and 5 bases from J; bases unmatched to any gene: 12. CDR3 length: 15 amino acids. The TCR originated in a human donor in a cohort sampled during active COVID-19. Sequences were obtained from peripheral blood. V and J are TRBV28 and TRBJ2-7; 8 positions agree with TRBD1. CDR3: CASSTTDRVLDEQYF. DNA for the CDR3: TGTGCCAGCAGCACTACGGACAGGGTACTCGACGAGCAGTACTTC.